Below are 32 T cell receptor beta chains sequenced from a single sample in a study of blood T cell repertoires in COVID-19. Here immunoSEQ multiplex PCR was the method, and the copy in TCRdb shows in-frame clones only, minus some. The sample includes about 150,000 clones, 70% to 85% of them seen just once. Sequenced material: PBMCs or T cells enriched from blood (not recorded which). These receptor sequences come from a woman between 65 and 79 years old in a cohort exposed to, infected with or recovered from COVID-19 (not recorded which).

The J gene is TRBJ2-7, the V gene TRBV18; D call uncertain. Germline V lookup: CDR1 KGHSH, CDR2 LQKENI. V lost 0 bases and J lost 7, with 7 bases in between. This CDR3 comprises 12 residues. The chain's CDR3 is CASSPPAREQYF. The CDR3 DNA reads TGTGCCAGCTCACCACCCGCCAGGGAGCAGTACTTC.

The gene calls are TRBV7-9 and TRBJ2-5; the match to TRBD1 covers 9 bases. V lost 5 bases to trimming and J lost 5 bases; unmatched junction nucleotides: 6. Germline CDR1 and CDR2: SEHNR and FQNEAQ (reference sequence). CDR3 length: 14 residues. CDR3 amino acids: CASSGWTGEETQYF. The CDR3, as DNA: TGTGCCAGCAGCGGATGGACAGGGGAGGAGACCCAGTACTTC.

This rearrangement joins TRBV10-3 to TRBJ1-5; D is unclear. V shed 4 bases and J shed 7 bases, with 14 bases lying between them. Germline lookup yields CDR1 ENHRY and CDR2 SYGVKD. The CDR3 spans 14 residues. The CDR3 region is CAISVGDTWQPQHF. CDR3 DNA: TGTGCCATCAGTGTCGGGGATACTTGGCAGCCCCAGCATTTT.

The chain has TRBV27 and TRBJ1-5, with unresolved D. V gave up 6 bases and J gave up 4 bases, with 7 bases separating them. This CDR3 region has 12 residues. The germline V gene has CDR1 MNHEY and CDR2 SMNVEV (reference sequence). CDR3 sequence (DNA): TGTGCCAGCAGCCCTCTTAATCAGCCCCAGCATTTT. Translated, it gives CASSPLNQPQHF.

The genes are TRBV10-2 and TRBJ2-1; TRBD2 aligns across 7 bases. Losses at the gene ends were 6 bases for V and 11 bases for J; bases not matched to a gene: 16. The CDR3 extends over 15 amino acids. Germline V gene sequence: CDR1 WSHSY, CDR2 SAAADI. The DNA of the CDR3 is TGCGCCAGCAGGGGGTGGACTGGCGGGGGTAATCAGCAGTTCTTC. This gives the protein CASRGWTGGGNQQFF.

The V call is TRBV11-1, the J call TRBJ2-5; weak D call: TRBD1 (5 bases). The germline gives CDR1 SGHAT, CDR2 FQDESV (reference sequence). Trimming pared 0 bases from V and 8 bases from J, leaving 13 bases between. The CDR3 totals 14 residues. The CDR3 is CASSLAQTDPTQYF. The CDR3 DNA is TGTGCCAGCAGCTTAGCGCAGACAGATCCCACCCAGTACTTC.

V gene TRBV7-9 combines with J gene TRBJ2-7, with TRBD2 as a possible D gene (5 bases). CDR1 is SEHNR, CDR2 FQNEAQ, per germline (reference sequence). With 6 bases removed from V and 7 bases from J, the gap between germline ends came to 10 bases. The CDR3 contains 11 residues. DNA of the CDR3: TGTGCCAGCAGACTAGACGGGGAGCAGTACTTC. This gives the protein CASRLDGEQYF.

The sample holds a few counts of this clone. The genes are TRBV2 and TRBJ2-1; the match to TRBD2 covers 12 bases. This CDR3 comprises 18 residues. CDR1 is SNHLY, CDR2 FYNNEI, per germline. Trimming cost V 6 bases and J 5 bases; bases outside gene matches: 14. CDR3: CASRKGLAGGIVNNEQFF. CDR3 DNA: TGTGCCAGCAGAAAGGGGCTAGCGGGAGGGATAGTTAACAATGAGCAGTTCTTC.

This clone showed up just once. This chain connects TRBV10-3 to TRBJ2-2; D perhaps matches TRBD2 (7 bases). Trimming took 8 bases from V and 1 from J, leaving 38 bases between them. Germline loops: CDR1 ENHRY, CDR2 SYGVKD. This CDR3 has 23 amino acids. The CDR3, as DNA: TGTGCCATCTTATCTCGGGCCCTATTTACAGGGTCGCGGCTAGCGGAGAACACCGGGGAGCTGTTTTTT. This translates into CAILSRALFTGSRLAENTGELFF.

The chain carries TRBV7-6 and TRBJ1-1; maybe TRBD1 (6 bases). The V end lost 5 bases, the J end lost 3 bases, and 28 bases lay between the germline ends. The CDR3 loop spans 19 amino acids. CDR1 and CDR2 from the germline V gene are SGHVS and FNYEAQ. The CDR3 DNA follows: TGTGCCAGCAGCCTATTGGGGGGGCGCAGGGAGCTAGAGTACACTGAAGCTTTCTTT. Its translation: CASSLLGGRRELEYTEAFF.

As regards this clone: Other DNA sequences from this sample encode an identical CDR3 as well. This chain uses TRBV28 with TRBJ2-1; 7 nucleotides line up with TRBD2. With 6 bases clipped from V and 4 bases from J, the junction kept 0 bases outside the gene matches. CDR1 is MDHEN and CDR2 is SYDVKM in the germline V gene. The CDR3 runs to 12 residues. The DNA of the CDR3 is TGTGCCAGCAGGGGGGGGTACAATGAGCAGTTCTTC. It encodes CASRGGYNEQFF.

The chain employs TRBV5-1 and TRBJ2-2; TRBD1 matches 7 bases. CDR3 length: 14 amino acids. Unmatched junction bases numbered 1, after V lost 0 bases and J lost 5 bases. CDR1 is SGHRS, CDR2 YFSETQ, per germline. CDR3 amino acids: CASSLARGTGELFF. The CDR3 nucleotides are TGCGCCAGCAGCTTGGCCAGGGGGACCGGGGAGCTGTTTTTT.

Only a few counts were recorded for this clone. The chain uses TRBV14 and TRBJ2-5; D is uncertain. CDR1 and CDR2 from the germline V gene are SGHDN and FVKESK. V was trimmed by 1 base and J by 4 bases, leaving 10 bases between them. CDR3 length equals 14 residues. The CDR3 sequence: CASSQGGLGETQYF. DNA for the CDR3: TGTGCCAGCAGCCAAGGCGGTCTGGGAGAGACCCAGTACTTC.

The DNA of the CDR3 is TGTGCCTGGAGTGTACAAAGGACAGCAAGCAATCAGCCCCAGCATTTT. Its translation: CAWSVQRTASNQPQHF. V usage is TRBV30 and J usage is TRBJ1-5; the D gene is possibly TRBD1 (6 bases). Trimming cost V 0 bases and J 1 base, with 13 bases left between them. The CDR3 is 16 amino acids. The V gene's germline CDR1 is GTSNPN and CDR2 SVGIG (reference sequence). The full variable domain, completed using reference TRBV30 and TRBJ1-5, is SQTIHQWPATLVQPVGSPLSLECTVEGTSNPNLYWYRQAAGRGLQLLFYSVGIGQISSEVPQNLSASRPQDRQFILSSKKLLLSDSGFYLCAWSVQRTASNQPQHFGDGTRLSIL.

The chain carries TRBV7-2 and TRBJ1-5; D remains ambiguous. The CDR3 runs to 15 residues. V lost 2 bases and J lost 2, with 10 bases in between. Looked up from germline, CDR1 is SGHTA and CDR2 is FQGNSA. CDR3 in DNA: TGTGCCAGCAGCTTAATTGGCGGGGGCAATCAGCCCCAGCATTTT. The encoded protein is CASSLIGGGNQPQHF.

This chain joins TRBV30 and TRBJ1-6; TRBD1 is a possible D gene (5 bases). V lost 0 bases and J lost 6, with 24 bases in between. The CDR3 is made up of 19 amino acids. Germline CDR1 is GTSNPN and CDR2 is SVGIG (reference sequence). The CDR3 sequence is CAWSVRESLIGVGNSPLHF. The CDR3 DNA reads as TGTGCCTGGAGTGTACGGGAGAGTTTAATAGGGGTCGGTAATTCACCCCTCCACTTT.

The J gene is TRBJ2-3, the V gene TRBV7-2; 7 nucleotides align to TRBD1. The germline V gene has CDR1 SGHTA and CDR2 FQGNSA. Unmatched junction bases numbered 6, after V lost 5 bases and J lost 4 bases. This CDR3 spans 14 amino acids. The CDR3 nucleotides are TGTGCCAGCAGCCTCGGACAGGCTCCAGATACGCAGTATTTT. Its protein product is CASSLGQAPDTQYF.

The chain combines TRBV12-3 or TRBV12-4 with TRBJ2-1; possibly TRBD1 for D (6 bases). The V and J ends lost 5 bases and 9 bases respectively, with 11 bases between them. This CDR3 contains 12 residues. The chain's CDR3 is CASSPQGIEQFF. In DNA form, the CDR3 reads TGTGCCAGCAGTCCTCAGGGGATTGAGCAGTTCTTC.

This chain joins TRBV7-2 and TRBJ2-1; maybe TRBD2 (5 bases). V gave up 1 base and J gave up 2 bases, with 9 bases separating them. This CDR3 is built from 15 residues. The germline gives CDR1 SGHTA, CDR2 FQGNSA. The CDR3 spells CASSLVWTPYNEQFF. Here the CDR3 DNA reads TGTGCCAGCAGCTTAGTTTGGACTCCCTACAATGAGCAGTTCTTC.

This chain connects TRBV24-1 to TRBJ1-5; 7 bases map to TRBD1. Germline V gives CDR1 KGHDR, CDR2 SFDVKD. V shed 3 bases and J 7 bases; nucleotides not matched to a gene: 8. The CDR3 spans 15 residues. DNA for the CDR3: TGTGCCACCAGTGATACAGGGGCCCCGGGACAGCCCCAGCATTTT. This translates into CATSDTGAPGQPQHF.

The chain carries TRBV15 and TRBJ2-2, with D perhaps TRBD2 (6 bases). The CDR3 totals 13 residues. From germline, CDR1 is LNHNV and CDR2 YYDKDF (reference sequence). V was trimmed by 0 bases and J by 8 bases, leaving 7 bases between them. The DNA of the CDR3 is TGTGCCACCAGCAGAGAGGAGGGGGGGGAGCTGTTTTTT. It is translated as CATSREEGGELFF.

This clone was observed a single time. The V gene is TRBV29-1, the J gene TRBJ2-7; D may be TRBD2 (6 bases). The CDR3 length is 14 residues. Germline CDR1 SQVTM, CDR2 ANQGSEA. V lost 5 bases and J 6 bases, leaving 20 bases between the germline ends. CDR3 amino acids: CSVRVSGLLAEQYF. In DNA, the CDR3 is TGCAGCGTTCGTGTTTCGGGACTCCTTGCCGAGCAGTACTTC.

The V call is TRBV7-2, the J call TRBJ2-3; 8 nucleotides align to TRBD1. The germline CDR1 and CDR2 sequences are SGHTA and FQGNSA. The CDR3 is made up of 14 amino acids. Trimming took 4 bases from V and 6 from J; bases not matched to a gene: 6. CDR3 protein: CASSYPRQGDTQYF. The CDR3 DNA reads as TGTGCCAGCAGCTACCCAAGACAGGGGGATACGCAGTATTTT.

This clone was seen only a few times. This rearrangement joins TRBV4-2 to TRBJ1-5, with TRBD1 as a possible D gene (6 bases). Germline CDR1 is LGHNA and CDR2 is YNFKEQ. There are 15 residues in the CDR3. The V end lost 4 bases, the J end lost 6 bases, and 16 bases lay between the germline ends. In nucleotides, the CDR3 is TGTGCCAGCAGCCCTACGAACAGGGAACGTCAGCCCCAGCATTTT. Amino acids: CASSPTNRERQPQHF.

V is TRBV28 and J is TRBJ1-2; 7 bases fit TRBD1. The V and J ends lost 6 bases and 2 bases, in that order; junction bases with no gene match: 3. The CDR3 extends over 13 amino acids. Germline CDR1 reads MDHEN; CDR2 reads SYDVKM. The CDR3 DNA reads TGTGCCAGCAGGCCAGGGGGGAACTATGGCTACACCTTC. It is translated as CASRPGGNYGYTF.

J is TRBJ2-2 and V is TRBV2, with D maybe TRBD1 (5 bases). Trimming took off 3 bases at V and 0 bases at J, with 11 bases between the two ends. The CDR3 loop spans 16 amino acids. In germline, CDR1 is SNHLY, CDR2 FYNNEI. Here the CDR3 reads CASSDIGRANTGELFF. CDR3 sequence (DNA): TGTGCCAGCAGTGATATCGGCAGGGCGAACACCGGGGAGCTGTTTTTT.

The CDR3 sequence is CATSRGLAGNNEQFF. Here the CDR3 DNA reads TGTGCCACCAGCAGAGGACTAGCGGGTAACAATGAGCAGTTCTTC. This chain connects TRBV15 to TRBJ2-1, with 10 bases matching TRBD2. This CDR3 region has 15 residues. From germline, CDR1 is LNHNV and CDR2 YYDKDF (reference sequence). Germline trimming cut 1 base from V and 5 bases from J; bases unmatched to any gene: 2.

This chain joins TRBV27 and TRBJ2-1; 12 bases are a match to TRBD2. CDR1 is MNHEY, CDR2 SMNVEV, per germline (reference sequence). V was clipped by 6 bases and J by 3 bases; unmatched bases: 21. The CDR3 sequence is 21 residues long. DNA for the CDR3: TGTGCCAGCAGCTTTGGTCGGGGTCAGGCTAGCGGGAGGGCCCTCTACAATGAGCAGTTCTTC. It codes for CASSFGRGQASGRALYNEQFF.

V and J are TRBV19 and TRBJ1-4; D gene uncertain. The CDR3 runs to 14 residues. Between the trimmed V and J ends, which lost 7 bases and 8 bases, there was a span of 17 bases. Looked up from germline, CDR1 is LNHDA and CDR2 is SQIVND (reference sequence). CDR3 loop: CASMERGISEKLFF. As DNA, the CDR3 is TGTGCCAGTATGGAACGAGGGATTAGCGAAAAACTGTTTTTT.

The chain couples TRBV5-6 to TRBJ1-5, with 10 bases fitting TRBD1. CDR1 and CDR2 (germline): SGHDT, YYEEEE. The junction had 8 bases not matched to a gene; V was cut back by 4 bases and J by 7 bases. The CDR3 runs 15 residues. CDR3 loop: CASSVRQGAGQPQHF. CDR3 nucleotide sequence: TGTGCCAGCAGCGTACGACAGGGGGCAGGGCAGCCCCAGCATTTT. Full variable domain (remainder filled in from reference TRBV5-6 and TRBJ1-5): DAGVTQSPTHLIKTRGQQVTLRCSPKSGHDTVSWYQQALGQGPQFIFQYYEEEERQRGNFPDRFSGHQFPNYSSELNVNALLLGDSALYLCASSVRQGAGQPQHFGDGTRLSIL.

The chain joins TRBV11-2 to TRBJ2-2, with D possibly being TRBD2 (6 bases). V dropped 5 bases and J dropped 5 bases, with 12 bases sitting between them. CDR1 is SGHAT, CDR2 FQNNGV, per germline. The length of the CDR3 is 14 residues. The CDR3 sequence: CASSPRSGTGELFF. The CDR3 DNA is TGTGCCAGCAGCCCGAGGAGCGGGACCGGGGAGCTGTTTTTT. Based on the CDR3 plus reference TRBV11-2 and TRBJ2-2, the full variable domain is EAGVAQSPRYKIIEKRQSVAFWCNPISGHATLYWYQQILGQGPKLLIQFQNNGVVDDSQLPKDRFSAERLKGVDSTLKIQPAKLEDSAVYLCASSPRSGTGELFFGEGSRLTVL.

The CDR3 loop is CASSSGLAGETQYF. For the CDR3, the DNA is TGTGCCAGCAGCTCCGGACTAGCGGGGGAGACCCAGTACTTC. This sequence joins TRBV7-3 and TRBJ2-5, with TRBD2 identical over 12 bases. CDR1 SGHTA and CDR2 FQGTGA come from the germline V gene. Unmatched junction bases numbered 2, after V lost 4 bases and J lost 5 bases. The CDR3 consists of 14 residues.